Sequencing of this T cell receptor (beta chain) was carried out in a study of early T cells in non-severe SARS-CoV-2 infection. Study-wide background: Sequencing of unsorted whole blood was done on bulk RNA, leaving chains unpaired.

Each single cDNA molecule received a unique molecular identifier. Via MiXCR, TCRdb re-called the 5' RACE reads, giving one row per CDR3 protein. The sample holds approximately 56,000 distinct CDR3 sequences, approximately 10% seen once. Remarks on this clonotype: The antigen remains undetermined.

This CDR3 is 14 amino acids long. The V gene lost 1 base and the J gene lost 1 base, with 8 bases spanning the gap. Germline CDR1 reads LGHNA; CDR2 reads YSLEER. The study's findings and limits: There was a bias toward anti-spike CD8 responses in VDJdb matching, which missed private and CD4 specificities.

Sequences were obtained from whole blood. This sequence joins TRBV4-3 and TRBJ2-7; possible D gene TRBD1, 6 bases. This TCR was recovered from an adult who was a healthcare worker with PCR-confirmed SARS-CoV-2 infection or an uninfected control (not recorded which). DNA for the CDR3: TGCGCCAGCAGCCAAGGCCAGGGGTCCTACGAGCAGTACTTC. This translates into CASSQGQGSYEQYF.